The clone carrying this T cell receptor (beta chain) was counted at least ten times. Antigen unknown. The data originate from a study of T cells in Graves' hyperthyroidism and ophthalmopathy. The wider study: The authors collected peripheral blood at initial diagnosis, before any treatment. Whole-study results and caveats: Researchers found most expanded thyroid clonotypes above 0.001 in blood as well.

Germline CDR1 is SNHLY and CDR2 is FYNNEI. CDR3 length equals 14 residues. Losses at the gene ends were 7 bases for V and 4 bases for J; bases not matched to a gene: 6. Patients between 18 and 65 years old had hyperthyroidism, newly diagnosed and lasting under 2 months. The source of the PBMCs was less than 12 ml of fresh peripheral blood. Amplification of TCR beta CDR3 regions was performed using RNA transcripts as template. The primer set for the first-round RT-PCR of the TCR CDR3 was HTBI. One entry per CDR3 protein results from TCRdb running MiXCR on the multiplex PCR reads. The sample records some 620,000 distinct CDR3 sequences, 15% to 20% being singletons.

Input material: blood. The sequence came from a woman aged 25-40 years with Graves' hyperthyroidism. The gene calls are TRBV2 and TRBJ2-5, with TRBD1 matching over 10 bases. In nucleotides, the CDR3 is TGTGCCAGCACAGACAGGGGGCCGAGAGAGACCCAGTACTTC. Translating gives CASTDRGPRETQYF.